These 29 T cell receptor beta chains were all obtained from the same sample, sequenced in a study of T cell changes during pregnancy in multiple sclerosis. Here immunoSEQ multiplex PCR was the method, and the copy in TCRdb shows in-frame clones only, minus some. The sample includes over 80,000 clones, 90% of them seen just once. Sequences were derived from peripheral blood, sampled in the second trimester of pregnancy. Source of these receptors: a female donor in good health, enrolled as a control in a pregnancy study.

V is TRBV4-2 and J is TRBJ1-4, with D unclear. The CDR3 sequence is 16 residues long. The V and J ends lost 0 bases and 6 bases respectively, with 14 bases between them. CDR1 is LGHNA, CDR2 YNFKEQ, per germline. The DNA for the CDR3 is TGTGCCAGCAGCCAAGATGTCAGACTTGAGGATGAAAAACTGTTTTTT. It encodes CASSQDVRLEDEKLFF.

The V gene is TRBV19, the J gene TRBJ1-2; 10 positions match TRBD1. Unmatched junction bases numbered 10, after V lost 5 bases and J lost 7 bases. The CDR3 is 15 residues long. CDR1 and CDR2 from the germline V gene are LNHDA and SQIVND (reference sequence). CDR3 sequence (DNA): TGTGCCAGTAGTGTACCGGGACAGGGGCTTTCTGGCTACACCTTC. Its protein is CASSVPGQGLSGYTF. The full variable domain, its missing parts supplied by reference TRBV19 and TRBJ1-2, is DGGITQSPKYLFRKEGQNVTLSCEQNLNHDAMYWYRQDPGQGLRLIYYSQIVNDFQKGDIAEGYSVSREKKESFPLTVTSAQKNPTAFYLCASSVPGQGLSGYTFGSGTRLTVV.

The rearrangement uses TRBV6-5 and TRBJ2-7, with D possibly matching TRBD1 (6 bases). The CDR3 runs 14 residues. Per germline, CDR1 MNHEY and CDR2 SVGAGI. The V gene lost 3 bases and the J gene lost 2 bases, with 11 bases spanning the gap. This chain's CDR3 is CASSYRTAPYEQYF. The CDR3 nucleotides are TGTGCCAGCAGTTATCGGACAGCTCCCTACGAGCAGTACTTC.

In this sample, this clone turned up a few times. J is TRBJ1-6 and V is TRBV25-1; D not resolved. Trimming cost V 8 bases and J 9 bases, with 11 bases left between them. There are 12 residues in the CDR3. From germline, CDR1 is MGHDK and CDR2 SYGVNS. DNA for the CDR3: TGTGCCAGCCTGGGCTTGGGTTCACCCCTCCACTTT. Encoded protein: CASLGLGSPLHF.

The gene calls are TRBV19 and TRBJ1-1; tentatively, D is TRBD1 (6 bases). CDR3 length: 15 residues. The germline V gene encodes CDR1 LNHDA and CDR2 SQIVND (reference sequence). With 5 bases removed from V and 4 bases from J, the gap between germline ends came to 17 bases. CDR3 protein: CASSGGQIVATEAFF. In DNA, the CDR3 is TGTGCCAGTAGTGGCGGACAGATCGTGGCCACTGAAGCTTTCTTT.

The rearrangement joins TRBV10-1 to TRBJ2-7, with a possible D match to TRBD1 (6 bases). Per germline, CDR1 WNHNN and CDR2 SYGVQD (reference sequence). The CDR3 consists of 12 residues. The V and J ends lost 8 bases and 0 bases respectively, with 8 bases between them. The CDR3 region is CASGDTSYEQYF. DNA for the CDR3: TGCGCCAGCGGGGACACCTCCTACGAGCAGTACTTC.

The chain combines TRBV6-1 with TRBJ2-5; 9 nucleotides align to TRBD1. The CDR3 loop spans 16 amino acids. The V segment lost 1 base and the J segment 2 bases; nucleotides outside the gene matches: 5. CDR1 is MNHNS and CDR2 is SASEGT in the germline V gene. The CDR3 here is CASSEDGDRAQETQYF. DNA for the CDR3: TGTGCCAGCAGTGAAGATGGGGACAGGGCGCAAGAGACCCAGTACTTC.

This clone was detected only once. The CDR3 region has the DNA TGCGCCAGCAGCCCGGAGACCGGGACTAGCTTGAACGAGCAGTACTTC. This codes for CASSPETGTSLNEQYF. The V call is TRBV5-1, the J call TRBJ2-7; 9 nucleotides align to TRBD2. Germline-derived CDR1 and CDR2 are SGHRS and YFSETQ. This CDR3 comprises 16 residues. Trimming cost V 4 bases and J 5 bases; bases outside gene matches: 13.

The chain is built from TRBV10-1 and TRBJ1-3; D remains unclear. V shed 7 bases and J shed 1 base, with 8 bases lying between them. Germline lookup yields CDR1 WNHNN and CDR2 SYGVQD (reference sequence). The CDR3 covers 13 residues. The CDR3 spells CASTSTSGNTIYF. The CDR3 coding sequence is TGCGCCAGCACCTCAACTTCTGGAAACACCATATATTTT.

This chain links TRBV19 with TRBJ1-1; possibly TRBD1 for D (6 bases). There are 19 residues in the CDR3. Between the trimmed V and J ends, which lost 0 bases and 1 base, there was a span of 21 bases. Germline V CDR1 and CDR2: LNHDA, SQIVND (reference sequence). The CDR3 bases are TGTGCCAGTAGTATAGAGGCCCGCGGAGGATACAGGGAGAACACTGAAGCTTTCTTT. Encoded protein: CASSIEARGGYRENTEAFF.

The chain couples TRBV19 to TRBJ2-2; D may be TRBD1 (7 bases). The CDR3 covers 14 residues. Germline lookup yields CDR1 LNHDA and CDR2 SQIVND (reference sequence). V was clipped by 3 bases and J by 4 bases, with 9 bases between them. The DNA of the CDR3 is TGTGCCAGTAGTATGCAGGGGGGCACCGGGGAGCTGTTTTTT. Amino acids: CASSMQGGTGELFF.

The rearrangement uses TRBV5-1 and TRBJ2-1, with 13 bases matching TRBD2. The V and J ends lost 4 bases and 8 bases, in that order; junction bases with no gene match: 9. Germline-derived CDR1 and CDR2 are SGHRS and YFSETQ. CDR3 length equals 16 residues. The CDR3 protein is CASSPRTSGSNDEQFF. The CDR3 DNA is TGCGCCAGCAGCCCAAGGACTAGCGGGAGTAACGATGAGCAGTTCTTC.

The genes are TRBV5-4 and TRBJ2-5, with 10 bases fitting TRBD2. Germline V gene lookup returns CDR1 SGHNT and CDR2 YYREEE (reference sequence). The V and J ends lost 0 bases and 4 bases, in that order; junction bases with no gene match: 6. The CDR3 runs to 16 residues. CDR3 sequence (DNA): TGTGCCAGCAGCTTGGGGCTAGCGGGGGCCGGAGAGACCCAGTACTTC. This translates into CASSLGLAGAGETQYF. Full variable domain (missing parts from reference TRBV5-4 and TRBJ2-5): ETGVTQSPTHLIKTRGQQVTLRCSSQSGHNTVSWYQQALGQGPQFIFQYYREEENGRGNFPPRFSGLQFPNYSSELNVNALELDDSALYLCASSLGLAGAGETQYFGPGTRLLVL.

V is TRBV9 and J is TRBJ2-3; TRBD2 aligns across 14 bases. The J segment lost 3 bases and the V segment lost 4 bases, leaving 4 bases of the junction unmatched. Germline CDR1 reads SGDLS; CDR2 reads YYNGEE. CDR3 length: 16 amino acids. CDR3: CASSPRTSGGTDTQYF. The CDR3 bases are TGTGCCAGCAGCCCAAGGACTAGCGGGGGGACAGATACGCAGTATTTT.

This clone was detected only a few times. CDR3 in DNA: TGTGCCAGCAAGGAGGAAATCCGTTCACCCCTCCACTTT. As protein: CASKEEIRSPLHF. This chain uses TRBV2 with TRBJ1-6; D not certain. This CDR3 has 13 amino acids. Trimming took off 7 bases at V and 9 bases at J, with 13 bases between the two ends. Germline-derived CDR1 and CDR2 are SNHLY and FYNNEI.

This chain uses TRBV5-1 with TRBJ1-6, with 8 bases identical to TRBD1. The V segment lost 5 bases and the J segment 6 bases; nucleotides outside the gene matches: 7. The CDR3 loop spans 15 amino acids. The germline V gene encodes CDR1 SGHRS and CDR2 YFSETQ. CDR3 in DNA: TGCGCCAGCAGTTATCTGGACAGGGTTAATTCACCCCTCCACTTT. Encoded protein: CASSYLDRVNSPLHF.

This clone appeared once. The chain uses TRBV19 and TRBJ1-5; possible D gene TRBD1, 5 bases. This CDR3 is 15 amino acids long. In germline, CDR1 is LNHDA, CDR2 SQIVND (reference sequence). The V and J ends lost 4 bases and 1 base respectively, with 11 bases between them. CDR3 sequence: CASSTQGYSNQPQHF. For the CDR3, the DNA is TGTGCCAGTAGTACCCAGGGTTACAGCAATCAGCCCCAGCATTTT. Combining the CDR3 with reference TRBV19 and TRBJ1-5 gives the whole variable domain DGGITQSPKYLFRKEGQNVTLSCEQNLNHDAMYWYRQDPGQGLRLIYYSQIVNDFQKGDIAEGYSVSREKKESFPLTVTSAQKNPTAFYLCASSTQGYSNQPQHFGDGTRLSIL.

The chain carries TRBV13 and TRBJ2-1; TRBD2 matches at 13 bases. Germline V gene sequence: CDR1 PRHDT, CDR2 FYEKMQ (reference sequence). The CDR3 spans 18 residues. Trimming took 2 bases from V and 8 from J; bases not matched to a gene: 12. As DNA, the CDR3 is TGTGCCAGCAGCTTAACTAGCGGGGGGGCCATCTCATACGATGAGCAGTTCTTC. This encodes CASSLTSGGAISYDEQFF.

The chain employs TRBV9 and TRBJ2-7; possibly TRBD1 for D (6 bases). The CDR3 loop spans 14 amino acids. Trimming took 0 bases from V and 8 from J, leaving 15 bases between them. In germline, CDR1 is SGDLS, CDR2 YYNGEE. CDR3 residues: CASSVATDSPQQYF. CDR3 bases: TGTGCCAGCAGCGTAGCTACGGACAGCCCTCAGCAGTACTTC.

The chain carries TRBV19 and TRBJ1-6, with 9 nucleotides matching TRBD1. Unmatched junction bases numbered 9, after V lost 5 bases and J lost 7 bases. Germline lookup yields CDR1 LNHDA and CDR2 SQIVND (reference sequence). The CDR3 is made up of 16 amino acids. The CDR3 coding sequence is TGTGCCAGTAGTGGAGGGGTCGGGACAGGGAATTCACCCCTCCACTTT. Translated: CASSGGVGTGNSPLHF.

This clone has more than one count but fewer than ten. The V call is TRBV29-1, the J call TRBJ1-1, with 7 bases aligning to TRBD1. Germline V CDR1 and CDR2: SQVTM, ANQGSEA. The CDR3 sequence is 10 residues long. Trimming took 7 bases from V and 8 from J; bases not matched to a gene: 4. CDR3 in DNA: TGCAGCGCTCTGGACAGGGAAGCTTTCTTT. It specifies CSALDREAFF.

The chain carries TRBV5-1 and TRBJ2-5, with 11 bases that match TRBD1. Germline CDR1 is SGHRS and CDR2 is YFSETQ. The CDR3 is 16 residues long. The V and J ends lost 3 bases and 2 bases, in that order; junction bases with no gene match: 6. Here the CDR3 DNA reads TGCGCCAGCAGCTCGGGCGGGACAGGGGGTCAAGAGACCCAGTACTTC. This sequence encodes CASSSGGTGGQETQYF.

The chain has TRBV29-1 and TRBJ1-1; a weak D match, TRBD1 (5 bases). Germline V gene lookup returns CDR1 SQVTM and CDR2 ANQGSEA. This CDR3 has 14 amino acids. The V and J ends lost 7 bases and 5 bases respectively, with 20 bases between them. The CDR3 DNA reads as TGCAGCGCCGCCAGGGAGGGGAGTTGGACTGAAGCTTTCTTT. It encodes CSAAREGSWTEAFF.

This clone was counted once. V is TRBV7-2 and J is TRBJ2-3; 14 bases map to TRBD2. The CDR3 contains 15 residues. From germline, CDR1 is SGHTA and CDR2 FQGNSA. The V gene end was trimmed by 5 bases and the J gene end by 7 bases; junction bases not matched to a gene: 5. The CDR3 DNA reads TGTGCCAGCAGCCCGACTAGCGGGAGGGCATATACGCAGTATTTT. Translation: CASSPTSGRAYTQYF. Full variable domain (outside the CDR3, taken from reference TRBV7-2 and TRBJ2-3): GAGVSQSPSNKVTEKGKDVELRCDPISGHTALYWYRQSLGQGLEFLIYFQGNSAPDKSGLPSDRFSAERTGGSVSTLTIQRTQQEDSAVYLCASSPTSGRAYTQYFGPGTRLTVL.

CDR3 DNA sequence: TGTGCCAGCAGGGGCGGACTGGGTAGCTCCTACGAGCAGTACTTC. Its translation is CASRGGLGSSYEQYF. The chain is built from TRBV2 and TRBJ2-7; D perhaps matches TRBD2 (5 bases). Germline V lookup: CDR1 SNHLY, CDR2 FYNNEI. The CDR3 sequence is 15 residues long. V lost 6 bases and J lost 0, with 15 bases in between.

The V and J genes are TRBV11-3 and TRBJ2-2; possible D gene TRBD1, 5 bases. The CDR3 totals 14 residues. V was clipped by 2 bases and J by 4 bases, with 8 bases between them. Germline assignment: CDR1 SGHNT and CDR2 YENEEA. CDR3 sequence reads: CASSLQGTTGELFF. The CDR3 coding sequence is TGTGCCAGCAGCTTACAGGGTACCACCGGGGAGCTGTTTTTT.

The V and J genes are TRBV5-1 and TRBJ2-5; D ambiguous. Deletions cut 4 bases from V and 5 bases from J, with 18 bases between. This CDR3 has 15 residues. Germline V lookup: CDR1 SGHRS, CDR2 YFSETQ. The CDR3 region is CASSGLRRPSETQYF. The CDR3 bases are TGCGCCAGCAGCGGGCTGAGACGGCCAAGCGAGACCCAGTACTTC.

Written as DNA, the CDR3 is TGCGCCAGCAGTGATTCCGGGACAGGGAACACTGAAGCTTTCTTT. Translated, it gives CASSDSGTGNTEAFF. The chain carries TRBV10-1 and TRBJ1-1; 8 bases map to TRBD1. CDR1 and CDR2 (germline): WNHNN, SYGVQD (reference sequence). The CDR3 has 15 residues. Germline trimming cut 3 bases from V and 1 base from J; bases unmatched to any gene: 4.

This clone was picked up a small number of times. The CDR3 region has the DNA TGTGCCAGCAGCTTAGTAGCGGTTAGTCTAGGGAATGAGCAGTTCTTC. Protein sequence: CASSLVAVSLGNEQFF. The chain has TRBV7-2 and TRBJ2-1, with D possibly matching TRBD2 (6 bases). The CDR3 sequence is 16 residues long. V was shortened by 1 base and J by 7 bases, with 17 bases between the two germline ends. Germline V gene data show CDR1 as SGHTA and CDR2 as FQGNSA.